This entry concerns a single T cell receptor beta chain. The clone's antigen remains unknown. The sample holds no much larger clone one base away, and base qualities are not on file. The CDR3 spans 12 residues, from the cysteine through the phenylalanine. Only the CDR3 DNA stays, 36 bases, in frame from base 1. In the germline V gene, CDR1 corresponds to SGHTA and CDR2 to FQGTGA. V loses 3 bases of germline sequence and J loses 9 bases, and the interval between the two ends is 9 bases. This entry belongs to a study of blood T cell repertoires in COVID-19 (dated by TCRdb to about 2020). Background for the entire study: Samples covering the acute and convalescent phases of COVID-19 were provided by collaborators in the United States, Italy and Spain. A de-identified subject ID, COVID-19 status, age in years and sex were almost always included in the sample metadata. Where available, HLA class I and class II types were obtained from metadata supplied by the sample provider rather than from assay-based typing. A freely available public database, intended as a resource for researchers studying the immune response to SARS-CoV-2, is where the repertoires were released. Subjects who had been exposed to COVID-19, were actively infected with it, or had recovered from it provided the deeply sampled blood TCRbeta repertoires that made up the dataset. The samples were drawn from the first 160 participants of the ongoing ImmuneRACE study and from under 1,500 subjects provided by 6 global collaborators. The material from the prospective study consisted of cDNA or gDNA derived from T cells, B-cell-depleted T cells, or PBMCs. General conclusions and limits of the study: How much clinical and demographic metadata was included differed by source and by participant, and the metadata was provided uncurated.

TCRbeta CDR3 regions were amplified from genomic DNA by means of the immunoSEQ Assay, a bias-controlled multiplex PCR. The published analysis was carried out like this. Within the assay, amplification of reference gene primers was used to estimate how many nucleated cells each sample contained. To quantify the absolute abundance of each unique TCRbeta CDR3 rearrangement, sequence reads were collapsed and filtered. For each sample, productive Simpson clonality was calculated by taking the square root of Simpson's diversity index across productive rearrangements. TCRdb took over this immuneACCESS table, retaining in-frame rearrangements with V and J assigned. Such tables are incomplete; in checked studies, under half of the missing clones stem from an unresolved V gene, and the remainder is unexplained. From that table come the V and J calls and clone size; the DNA was used to work out D and trimming. The sample yields about 210,000 clones; 80% to 90% were counted once. The ten largest clones add up to roughly 0.69% of the sample.

The collaborating institutions used their own protocols to collect whole blood in K2EDTA tubes. For TCRbeta analysis, collaborators shipped samples in one of three forms: frozen whole blood, isolated PBMCs, or DNA extracted from either of those sample types. The TCR was taken from a man aged 40-49 years with acute or convalescent COVID-19. This chain joins TRBV7-3 to TRBJ2-1; confidence is insufficient to name the D gene. The sample was peripheral blood. DNA sequence: TGTGCCAGCAGCTTTGGTAATAGTGAGCAGTTCTTC. Its translation reads: CASSFGNSEQFF.